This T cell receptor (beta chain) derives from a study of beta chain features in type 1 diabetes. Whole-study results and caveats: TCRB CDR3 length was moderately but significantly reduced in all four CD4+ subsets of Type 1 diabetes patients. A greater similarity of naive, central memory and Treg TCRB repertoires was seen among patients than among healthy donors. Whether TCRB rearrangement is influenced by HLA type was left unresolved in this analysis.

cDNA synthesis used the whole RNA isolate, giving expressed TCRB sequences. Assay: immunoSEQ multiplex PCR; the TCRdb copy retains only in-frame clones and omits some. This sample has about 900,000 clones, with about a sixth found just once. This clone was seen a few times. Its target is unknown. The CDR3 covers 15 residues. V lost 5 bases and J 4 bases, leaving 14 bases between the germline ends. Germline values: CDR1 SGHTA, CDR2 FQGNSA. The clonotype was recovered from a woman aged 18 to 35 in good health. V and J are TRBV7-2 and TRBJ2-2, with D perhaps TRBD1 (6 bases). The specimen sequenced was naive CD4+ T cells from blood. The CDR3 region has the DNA TGTGCCAGCAGCCCGTCCAGGGGCCTCACCGGGGAGCTGTTTTTT. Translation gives CASSPSRGLTGELFF.